The 28 T cell receptor beta chains below were found in one sample sequenced in a study of T cells after posttransplantation cyclophosphamide. Method: immunoSEQ multiplex PCR; TCRdb's copy keeps in-frame clones and lacks some. This sample has about 47,000 clones, with roughly 94% found just once. What was sequenced was PBMCs. The receptors stem from a woman aged 25-40 years in good health and a related stem cell transplant donor.

The J gene is TRBJ1-2, the V gene TRBV19, with D perhaps matching TRBD1 (6 bases). CDR3 length: 14 amino acids. Germline CDR1 and CDR2: LNHDA and SQIVND (reference sequence). V gave up 3 bases and J gave up 4 bases, with 12 bases separating them. The CDR3 DNA is TGTGCCAGTAGTATGGCCGGGACACCCTATGGCTACACCTTC. Residues: CASSMAGTPYGYTF.

The V gene is TRBV9, the J gene TRBJ2-5; 7 nucleotides agree with TRBD2. The germline V gene has CDR1 SGDLS and CDR2 YYNGEE. V was pared by 3 bases and J by 7 bases, with 15 bases of the junction left unmatched. The length of the CDR3 is 16 residues. The CDR3 is CASSAGAGKIIGTQYF. The CDR3 DNA sequence: TGTGCCAGCAGCGCAGGAGCGGGGAAGATTATTGGGACCCAGTACTTC. Looking up the rest from reference TRBV9 and TRBJ2-5 gives the full variable domain: DSGVTQTPKHLITATGQRVTLRCSPRSGDLSVYWYQQSLDQGLQFLIQYYNGEERAKGNILERFSAQQFPDLHSELNLSSLELGDSALYFCASSAGAGKIIGTQYFGPGTRLLVL.

This chain joins TRBV5-1 and TRBJ2-5; 9 nucleotides align to TRBD1. V was pared by 2 bases and J by 2 bases, with 1 base of the junction left unmatched. The CDR3 consists of 14 residues. Per the germline V gene, CDR1 is SGHRS and CDR2 is YFSETQ. The DNA for the CDR3 is TGCGCCAGCAGCTTACAGGGGGCTCAAGAGACCCAGTACTTC. This gives the protein CASSLQGAQETQYF.

This sequence joins TRBV18 and TRBJ2-5; 7 bases match TRBD1. The CDR3 runs to 15 residues. The V gene end was trimmed by 6 bases and the J gene end by 7 bases; junction bases not matched to a gene: 14. Per the germline V gene, CDR1 is KGHSH and CDR2 is LQKENI. The CDR3 DNA reads as TGTGCCAGCTCTTCCGACAGGGAGCGATTGGGGACCCAGTACTTC. This gives the protein CASSSDRERLGTQYF.

The V gene is TRBV5-6, the J gene TRBJ1-3; D uncertain. This CDR3 has 16 residues. Trimming cost V 0 bases and J 0 bases, with 10 bases left between them. Germline V gives CDR1 SGHDT, CDR2 YYEEEE. CDR3 sequence: CASSLVSGASGNTIYF. CDR3 in DNA: TGTGCCAGCAGCTTGGTGTCGGGAGCCTCTGGAAACACCATATATTTT.

The J gene is TRBJ1-2, the V gene TRBV30, with D unresolved. V shed 2 bases and J shed 8 bases, with 9 bases lying between them. The germline V gene encodes CDR1 GTSNPN and CDR2 SVGIG (reference sequence). This CDR3 is built from 11 residues. CDR3 in DNA: TGTGCCTGGAGTCCTTTATTGGGCTACACCTTC. Amino acids: CAWSPLLGYTF.

V usage is TRBV27 and J usage is TRBJ1-5, with D hard to call. Germline-derived CDR1 and CDR2 are MNHEY and SMNVEV (reference sequence). The V end lost 2 bases, the J end lost 1 base, and 9 bases lay between the germline ends. The CDR3 has 15 residues. The CDR3 region is CASSLRGWSNQPQHF. In DNA form, the CDR3 reads TGTGCCAGCAGTTTACGGGGATGGAGCAATCAGCCCCAGCATTTT.

The chain links TRBV11-2 to TRBJ1-4; D is perhaps TRBD1 (5 bases). Germline CDR1 and CDR2: SGHAT and FQNNGV. This CDR3 spans 16 amino acids. The germline V and J ends were trimmed by 6 bases and 4 bases, with 18 bases remaining between them. CDR3 DNA: TGTGCCAGCAGTCCCTCCGGGGGGGGACTTAATGAAAAACTGTTTTTT. This encodes CASSPSGGGLNEKLFF.

The chain joins TRBV4-3 to TRBJ2-7; 11 bases match TRBD2. The junction had 7 bases not matched to a gene; V was cut back by 4 bases and J by 2 bases. Germline CDR1 LGHNA, CDR2 YSLEER. The CDR3 totals 16 residues. The CDR3 DNA is TGCGCCAGCAGCCCTGGGATGACTAGCGGGGCCTACGAGCAGTACTTC. This gives the protein CASSPGMTSGAYEQYF.

This chain joins TRBV7-9 and TRBJ2-2; maybe TRBD2 (6 bases). Trimming shortened V by 4 bases and J by 5 bases, and 17 bases separated the two germline ends. Per the germline V gene, CDR1 is SEHNR and CDR2 is FQNEAQ (reference sequence). The CDR3 is 16 residues long. The CDR3 sequence is CASSSVRTSPTGELFF. Here the CDR3 DNA reads TGTGCCAGCAGCTCCGTTAGAACTAGCCCGACCGGGGAGCTGTTTTTT.

The chain couples TRBV5-1 to TRBJ2-1; D is ambiguous. V lost 0 bases and J 8 bases, leaving 6 bases between the germline ends. The CDR3 extends over 12 amino acids. Germline-derived CDR1 and CDR2 are SGHRS and YFSETQ. CDR3 sequence: CASSLAPDEQFF. CDR3 in DNA: TGCGCCAGCAGCTTGGCCCCAGATGAGCAGTTCTTC. The variable domain in full, with the rest retrieved from reference TRBV5-1 and TRBJ2-1, is KAGVTQTPRYLIKTRGQQVTLSCSPISGHRSVSWYQQTPGQGLQFLFEYFSETQRNKGNFPGRFSGRQFSNSRSEMNVSTLELGDSALYLCASSLAPDEQFFGPGTRLTVL.

A single count supports this clone. The chain combines TRBV7-2 with TRBJ2-7; possibly TRBD1 for D (5 bases). This CDR3 comprises 13 residues. V lost 5 bases and J 3 bases, leaving 11 bases between the germline ends. CDR1 SGHTA and CDR2 FQGNSA come from the germline V gene. The CDR3 loop is CASSNRQRYEQYF. CDR3 DNA: TGTGCCAGCAGCAACCGACAGCGCTACGAGCAGTACTTC.

This chain joins TRBV9 and TRBJ1-3; D is perhaps TRBD1 (5 bases). V lost 0 bases and J 0 bases, leaving 10 bases between the germline ends. Germline lookup yields CDR1 SGDLS and CDR2 YYNGEE. This CDR3 is 16 amino acids long. In DNA form, the CDR3 reads TGTGCCAGCAGCGTAGGAGACAGCCTCTCTGGAAACACCATATATTTT. It translates to CASSVGDSLSGNTIYF.

The chain recombines TRBV9 with TRBJ2-2; a weak D match, TRBD2 (5 bases). Germline V CDR1 and CDR2: SGDLS, YYNGEE. Deletions cut 0 bases from V and 2 bases from J, with 11 bases between. The CDR3 has 16 amino acids. This CDR3 is CASSVGPSLNTGELFF. In DNA form, the CDR3 reads TGTGCCAGCAGCGTAGGCCCTAGCCTCAACACCGGGGAGCTGTTTTTT.

V gene TRBV7-9 combines with J gene TRBJ1-2; tentative D call: TRBD1 (6 bases). Germline CDR1 SEHNR, CDR2 FQNEAQ (reference sequence). Trimming removed 2 bases at V and 0 bases at J, with 7 bases between. The CDR3 has 14 amino acids. Here the CDR3 DNA reads TGTGCCAGCAGCTTACAGGGGTCTAACTATGGCTACACCTTC. Protein product: CASSLQGSNYGYTF.

V gene TRBV6-1 combines with J gene TRBJ2-3; 8 nucleotides align to TRBD1. From germline, CDR1 is MNHNS and CDR2 SASEGT. V lost 2 bases, J lost 5 bases, and 6 bases stayed unmatched. CDR3 length: 15 amino acids. The CDR3 spells CASSERQGAGDTQYF. DNA for the CDR3: TGTGCCAGCAGTGAAAGGCAGGGGGCGGGAGATACGCAGTATTTT.

The gene calls are TRBV30 and TRBJ2-7, with D maybe TRBD2 (6 bases). This CDR3 is 13 amino acids long. V was shortened by 2 bases and J by 4 bases, with 12 bases between the two germline ends. CDR1 is GTSNPN, CDR2 SVGIG, per germline (reference sequence). In DNA form, the CDR3 reads TGTGCCTGGAGTTTTGCTGGGAGGTACGAGCAGTACTTC. This codes for CAWSFAGRYEQYF.

The chain employs TRBV25-1 and TRBJ2-7, with 7 bases lining up with TRBD1. The V gene's germline CDR1 is MGHDK and CDR2 SYGVNS. This CDR3 spans 14 amino acids. Germline trimming cut 6 bases from V and 5 bases from J; bases unmatched to any gene: 10. The DNA for the CDR3 is TGTGCCAGCAGCGACTGGGACAGTCAGGACGAGCAGTACTTC. Protein sequence: CASSDWDSQDEQYF.

The chain joins TRBV6-4 to TRBJ1-1; D ambiguous. Germline V gives CDR1 MRHNA, CDR2 SNTAGT. Between the trimmed V and J ends, which lost 4 bases and 8 bases, there was a span of 8 bases. The CDR3 contains 11 residues. CDR3 DNA: TGTGCCAGCAGTGGGGGAGGGGAAGCTTTCTTT. It encodes CASSGGGEAFF.

The chain recombines TRBV7-9 with TRBJ2-2; 10 bases agree with TRBD1. The CDR3 is made up of 17 amino acids. Germline trimming cut 3 bases from V and 4 bases from J; bases unmatched to any gene: 8. Germline CDR1 SEHNR, CDR2 FQNEAQ (reference sequence). DNA for the CDR3: TGTGCCAGCAGCTTCCCGCGACAGGGGGCTTCCACCGGGGAGCTGTTTTTT. Its protein is CASSFPRQGASTGELFF.

V usage is TRBV7-2 and J usage is TRBJ2-7; 12 bases align to TRBD2. There are 17 residues in the CDR3. The germline CDR1 and CDR2 sequences are SGHTA and FQGNSA. J lost 2 bases, V lost 0 bases, and 5 bases had no gene match. The CDR3 DNA reads TGTGCCAGCAGCTTAGCCGGACTAGCGGGACTTACCTACGAGCAGTACTTC. The encoded protein is CASSLAGLAGLTYEQYF.

J is TRBJ2-4 and V is TRBV27; 7 bases fit TRBD2. Germline assignment: CDR1 MNHEY and CDR2 SMNVEV (reference sequence). The CDR3 has 12 residues. V was clipped by 7 bases and J by 4 bases; unmatched bases: 1. This chain's CDR3 is CASKGLKNIQYF. In nucleotides, the CDR3 is TGTGCCAGCAAGGGACTAAAAAACATTCAGTACTTC.

The V call is TRBV10-3, the J call TRBJ1-5, with a possible D match to TRBD1 (6 bases). The V end was cut by 8 bases, the J end by 3 bases, with 17 bases between. Per germline, CDR1 ENHRY and CDR2 SYGVKD. The CDR3 is made up of 15 amino acids. The CDR3 nucleotides read TGTGCCATCTCCCGAGGAGGGGGGGACAATCAGCCCCAGCATTTT. This codes for CAISRGGGDNQPQHF.

J is TRBJ1-1 and V is TRBV19, with D possibly matching TRBD1 (6 bases). The germline V and J ends were trimmed by 5 bases and 0 bases, with 7 bases remaining between them. The CDR3 extends over 13 amino acids. Germline CDR1 LNHDA, CDR2 SQIVND (reference sequence). In DNA, the CDR3 is TGTGCCAGTAGTGGGACAATGAACACTGAAGCTTTCTTT. Translated, it gives CASSGTMNTEAFF. The whole variable domain, remainder taken from reference TRBV19 and TRBJ1-1, is DGGITQSPKYLFRKEGQNVTLSCEQNLNHDAMYWYRQDPGQGLRLIYYSQIVNDFQKGDIAEGYSVSREKKESFPLTVTSAQKNPTAFYLCASSGTMNTEAFFGQGTRLTVV.

The chain joins TRBV2 to TRBJ1-5; D is perhaps TRBD1 (5 bases). The CDR3 is made up of 16 amino acids. Trimming left V 7 bases short and J 2 bases short, with 18 bases between. The germline CDR1 and CDR2 sequences are SNHLY and FYNNEI. CDR3 residues: CASNLLGGGGNQPQHF. The CDR3 nucleotides are TGTGCCAGCAACCTCCTTGGCGGGGGTGGCAATCAGCCCCAGCATTTT.

V usage is TRBV5-4 and J usage is TRBJ2-5; TRBD1 aligns across 8 bases. The germline CDR1 and CDR2 sequences are SGHNT and YYREEE (reference sequence). The junction had 10 bases not matched to a gene; V was cut back by 2 bases and J by 4 bases. The CDR3 runs to 16 residues. The CDR3 nucleotides read TGTGCCAGCAGCTTAAGGACAGGGTGGTCGGGAGAGACCCAGTACTTC. As protein: CASSLRTGWSGETQYF.

The chain has TRBV6-1 and TRBJ2-7, with 9 bases matching TRBD2. Trimming cost V 4 bases and J 4 bases; bases outside gene matches: 8. The CDR3 loop spans 15 amino acids. CDR1 is MNHNS, CDR2 SASEGT, per germline. DNA for the CDR3: TGTGCCAGCAGTGGAGTTCAAAGCGGGGGGTACGAGCAGTACTTC. Protein product: CASSGVQSGGYEQYF.

This chain connects TRBV30 to TRBJ2-5, with 12 bases aligning to TRBD2. The CDR3 is 16 amino acids. Germline assignment: CDR1 GTSNPN and CDR2 SVGIG (reference sequence). After removal of 8 bases from V and 4 bases from J, the junction contained 14 bases not matched to a gene. CDR3 coding DNA: TGTGCCGGGACAAAAACGGGACTAGCGGGTATAGAGACCCAGTACTTC. This translates into CAGTKTGLAGIETQYF.